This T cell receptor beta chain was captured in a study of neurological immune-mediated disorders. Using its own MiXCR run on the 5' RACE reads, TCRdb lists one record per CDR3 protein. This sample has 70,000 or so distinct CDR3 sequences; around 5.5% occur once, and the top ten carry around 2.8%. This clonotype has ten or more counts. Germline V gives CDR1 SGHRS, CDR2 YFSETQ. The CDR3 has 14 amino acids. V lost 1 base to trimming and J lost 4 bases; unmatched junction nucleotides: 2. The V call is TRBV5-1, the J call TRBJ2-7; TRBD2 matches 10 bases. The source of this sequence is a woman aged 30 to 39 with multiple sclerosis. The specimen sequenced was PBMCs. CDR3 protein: CASSLTSGAYEQYF. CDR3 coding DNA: TGCGCCAGCAGCTTGACTAGCGGGGCTTACGAGCAGTACTTC.